Included here is one T cell receptor beta chain sequence, with context. Its antigen is still unknown. V lost 4 bases, J lost 4 bases, and 8 bases lay in between. The CDR3 extends over 13 amino acids. The germline gives CDR1 SGHRS, CDR2 YFSETQ. These data belong to a study of early T cells in non-severe SARS-CoV-2 infection. Broader study findings: In VDJdb matching, anti-spike CD8 responses were favored while private and CD4 specificities went missing.

Researchers attached unique molecular identifiers to individual cDNA molecules. TCRdb re-called the 5' RACE reads through MiXCR, storing one row per CDR3 protein. The profile shows tens of thousands of distinct CDR3 sequences, more than 7% of them singletons. The sequenced sample was whole blood, obtained at baseline. This TCR derives from an adult who was a healthcare worker with PCR-confirmed SARS-CoV-2 infection or an uninfected control (not recorded which). The chain joins TRBV5-1 to TRBJ2-2, with D perhaps matching TRBD2 (6 bases). The CDR3 DNA is TGCGCCAGCAGCCTGGGGGGCACCGGGGAGCTGTTTTTT. Its translation is CASSLGGTGELFF.